This TCR beta chain was documented in a study of blood T cell repertoires in COVID-19. Across the study: The United States, Italy and Spain were the sources of the acute and convalescent COVID-19 samples. PBMCs, B-cell-depleted T cells, or T cells provided the cDNA or gDNA that made up the material.

Authors' analysis steps: From reference gene primer amplification, estimates of nucleated cell counts were derived. Clones were read by immunoSEQ multiplex PCR, and TCRdb kept only the in-frame ones, dropping some. D and trimming come from the DNA, and the V and J calls and clone size come from that table. The table includes 100,000 or so clones, 78% detected once. From germline, CDR1 is SGHDN and CDR2 FVKESK. CDR3 size: 15 residues. Trimming took 5 bases from V and 2 from J; bases not matched to a gene: 4. The sequence derives from a man aged 55 to 70 with active or convalescent COVID-19. The gene calls are TRBV14 and TRBJ2-1; 9 nucleotides align to TRBD2. The sequencing input was peripheral blood. In DNA, the CDR3 is TGTGCCAGCAGCTTGCTAGCGGGAACCTACAATGAGCAGTTCTTC. It encodes CASSLLAGTYNEQFF.